Shown below are 5 T cell receptor beta chains from a single sample sequenced in a study of cytomegalovirus exposure and HLA in healthy donors. The PCR made use of 60 Vbeta and 13 Jbeta primers. Clones were sequenced by immunoSEQ multiplex PCR, and TCRdb holds only the in-frame ones, with some missing. The data include roughly 58,000 clones; the top ten clones carry about 11%. The sample taken for sequencing was PBMCs. The source is a woman in her 50s in good health and CMV-seropositive.

The V call is TRBV6-1, the J call TRBJ2-3; 12 bases align to TRBD2. Per the germline V gene, CDR1 is MNHNS and CDR2 is SASEGT. The CDR3 is 16 amino acids. J gave up 0 bases and V 3 bases, and 1 base lay outside the gene matches. The CDR3 sequence is CASSDGTSGSTDTQYF. As DNA, the CDR3 is TGTGCCAGCAGTGATGGGACTAGCGGGAGCACAGATACGCAGTATTTT.

The rearrangement uses TRBV19 and TRBJ1-4, with D uncertain. Germline CDR1 and CDR2: LNHDA and SQIVND (reference sequence). This CDR3 region has 16 residues. V was shortened by 5 bases and J by 2 bases, with 15 bases between the two germline ends. The CDR3 DNA reads TGTGCCAGTAGTTCCCTCCCCGCGGGGACTAATGAAAAACTGTTTTTT. This encodes CASSSLPAGTNEKLFF.

The chain carries TRBV7-9 and TRBJ2-6, with TRBD1 matching 9 bases. J lost 1 base, V lost 5 bases, and 12 bases had no gene match. From germline, CDR1 is SEHNR and CDR2 FQNEAQ (reference sequence). There are 19 residues in the CDR3. The CDR3 DNA is TGTGCCAGCAGCCCCGACGAGGGACAGGGTGGATCTGGGGCCAACGTCCTGACTTTC. Amino acid sequence: CASSPDEGQGGSGANVLTF.

This sequence joins TRBV4-3 and TRBJ2-1; TRBD2 matches at 10 bases. J gave up 6 bases and V 5 bases, and 7 bases lay outside the gene matches. This CDR3 is built from 15 residues. Germline-derived CDR1 and CDR2 are LGHNA and YSLEER. The CDR3 DNA reads as TGCGCCAGCAGCAAGAGCGGGGGGGCAACCAATGAGCAGTTCTTC. Translation: CASSKSGGATNEQFF.

This chain connects TRBV5-6 to TRBJ2-7; 7 nucleotides match TRBD1. Germline CDR1 reads SGHDT; CDR2 reads YYEEEE. This CDR3 has 15 amino acids. Losses at the gene ends were 0 bases for V and 0 bases for J; bases not matched to a gene: 3. The CDR3, as DNA: TGTGCCAGCAGCTTGGGACAGGGCCTCTCCTACGAGCAGTACTTC. It specifies CASSLGQGLSYEQYF.